This is a list of T cell receptor beta chains from one sample in a study of T cell changes during pregnancy in multiple sclerosis. Produced via immunoSEQ multiplex PCR; TCRdb's table is partial and in-frame only. This table holds 55,000 to 70,000 clones, about 91% found once. The material sequenced was peripheral blood, taken in the second trimester of pregnancy. These receptors were taken from a female donor in good health, enrolled as a control in a pregnancy study. CDR3s include the opening cysteine and the closing phenylalanine or tryptophan. Fields, in order: clone size, J gene, D gene, V gene, CDR3 protein, CDR3 DNA. The D gene is left open where the match is weak. Some rows have no size entry. The others give once, few or many, or a class for an expanded clone.

clone_size: .; j_call: TRBJ2-1; d_call: TRBD1; v_call: TRBV2; cdr3_aa: CASTPRDRGRGEQFF; cdr3_nt: TGTGCCAGCACCCCGCGGGACAGGGGCAGGGGTGAGCAGTTCTTC
clone_size: .; j_call: TRBJ2-1; d_call: .; v_call: TRBV30; cdr3_aa: CAWSPQVRSEQFF; cdr3_nt: TGTGCCTGGAGTCCGCAGGTCAGAAGTGAGCAGTTCTTC
clone_size: .; j_call: TRBJ2-7; d_call: TRBD2; v_call: TRBV2; cdr3_aa: CASSERLAGFYEQYF; cdr3_nt: TGTGCCAGCAGTGAGAGACTAGCGGGGTTCTACGAGCAGTACTTC
clone_size: once; j_call: TRBJ1-4; d_call: .; v_call: TRBV9; cdr3_aa: CASSVRENEKLFF; cdr3_nt: TGTGCCAGCAGCGTCAGGGAAAATGAAAAACTGTTTTTT
clone_size: .; j_call: TRBJ2-7; d_call: .; v_call: TRBV5-6; cdr3_aa: CASSLDTHYEQYF; cdr3_nt: TGTGCCAGCAGCTTGGACACCCACTACGAGCAGTACTTC
clone_size: few; j_call: TRBJ2-3; d_call: .; v_call: TRBV14; cdr3_aa: CASSQVAGATSTDTQYF; cdr3_nt: TGTGCCAGCAGCCAAGTGGCAGGGGCAACTAGCACAGATACGCAGTATTTT
clone_size: .; j_call: TRBJ2-7; d_call: TRBD2; v_call: TRBV10-2; cdr3_aa: CASRTSAYEQYF; cdr3_nt: TGCGCCAGCAGGACTAGCGCCTACGAGCAGTACTTC
clone_size: .; j_call: TRBJ1-6; d_call: .; v_call: TRBV19; cdr3_aa: CASSRGREVPPLHF; cdr3_nt: TGTGCCAGTAGTAGGGGGCGTGAGGTTCCACCCCTCCACTTT
clone_size: .; j_call: TRBJ2-7; d_call: TRBD1; v_call: TRBV5-1; cdr3_aa: CASSQADRSYEQYF; cdr3_nt: TGCGCCAGCAGCCAAGCGGACAGGAGCTACGAGCAGTACTTC
clone_size: .; j_call: TRBJ2-1; d_call: TRBD1; v_call: TRBV27; cdr3_aa: CASSFRGHEQFF; cdr3_nt: TGTGCCAGCAGTTTCAGGGGGCATGAGCAGTTCTTC
clone_size: .; j_call: TRBJ2-1; d_call: TRBD2; v_call: TRBV6-4; cdr3_aa: CASSALAGGPGNEQFF; cdr3_nt: TGTGCCAGCAGTGCCCTAGCGGGAGGGCCGGGGAATGAGCAGTTCTTC
clone_size: .; j_call: TRBJ2-5; d_call: .; v_call: TRBV15; cdr3_aa: CATSSTAIQETQYF; cdr3_nt: TGTGCCACCAGCAGTACTGCGATTCAAGAGACCCAGTACTTC
clone_size: .; j_call: TRBJ1-4; d_call: TRBD1; v_call: TRBV10-3; cdr3_aa: CAISAQGAGTNEKLFF; cdr3_nt: TGTGCCATCAGTGCACAGGGGGCAGGCACTAATGAAAAACTGTTTTTT
clone_size: .; j_call: TRBJ2-1; d_call: TRBD1; v_call: TRBV27; cdr3_aa: CASSLGRGPYNEQFF; cdr3_nt: TGTGCCAGCAGTTTAGGCAGGGGGCCCTACAATGAGCAGTTCTTC
clone_size: .; j_call: TRBJ2-7; d_call: .; v_call: TRBV5-4; cdr3_aa: CASSLGGPLHEQYF; cdr3_nt: TGTGCCAGCAGCTTGGGAGGGCCGTTACACGAGCAGTACTTC
clone_size: .; j_call: TRBJ2-7; d_call: .; v_call: TRBV5-6; cdr3_aa: CASSLGQGFSYEQYF; cdr3_nt: TGTGCCAGCAGCTTGGGGCAGGGGTTTTCCTACGAGCAGTACTTC
clone_size: .; j_call: TRBJ2-7; d_call: TRBD1; v_call: TRBV6-1; cdr3_aa: CAARLGGTGGYEQYF; cdr3_nt: TGTGCCGCAAGATTGGGAGGGACAGGGGGGTACGAGCAGTACTTC
clone_size: .; j_call: TRBJ2-7; d_call: .; v_call: TRBV5-6; cdr3_aa: CASSLPEGSYEQYF; cdr3_nt: TGTGCCAGCAGCTTGCCGGAGGGTTCCTACGAGCAGTACTTC
clone_size: .; j_call: TRBJ2-3; d_call: TRBD1; v_call: TRBV2; cdr3_aa: CASSRDRDTDTQYF; cdr3_nt: TGTGCCAGCAGCCGGGACAGAGACACAGATACGCAGTATTTT
clone_size: .; j_call: TRBJ2-7; d_call: .; v_call: TRBV14; cdr3_aa: CASSRPNYEQYF; cdr3_nt: TGTGCCAGCAGCCGGCCGAACTACGAGCAGTACTTC
clone_size: .; j_call: TRBJ1-3; d_call: .; v_call: TRBV5-6; cdr3_aa: CASSLDSGAGNTIYF; cdr3_nt: TGTGCCAGCAGCTTGGATTCAGGTGCTGGAAACACCATATATTTT
clone_size: .; j_call: TRBJ1-2; d_call: .; v_call: TRBV7-2; cdr3_aa: CASSPDRNYGYTF; cdr3_nt: TGTGCCAGCAGCCCCGACAGAAACTATGGCTACACCTTC
clone_size: .; j_call: TRBJ2-7; d_call: TRBD2; v_call: TRBV10-3; cdr3_aa: CAIGVSGAYEQYF; cdr3_nt: TGTGCCATCGGTGTTAGCGGGGCCTACGAGCAGTACTTC
clone_size: once; j_call: TRBJ2-7; d_call: TRBD1; v_call: TRBV4-1; cdr3_aa: CASSQEGGTGAYYEQYF; cdr3_nt: TGCGCCAGCAGCCAAGAGGGGGGGACAGGGGCGTACTACGAGCAGTACTTC
clone_size: .; j_call: TRBJ2-7; d_call: .; v_call: TRBV19; cdr3_aa: CASSTGPRLYEQYF; cdr3_nt: TGTGCCAGCTCCACAGGGCCCAGGCTCTACGAGCAGTACTTC
clone_size: few; j_call: TRBJ2-7; d_call: TRBD1; v_call: TRBV11-2; cdr3_aa: CASSLGIGGGSEQYF; cdr3_nt: TGTGCCAGCAGCTTAGGGATAGGGGGCGGCTCGGAGCAGTACTTC
clone_size: .; j_call: TRBJ2-1; d_call: TRBD2; v_call: TRBV4-3; cdr3_aa: CASSQQVAGSAGQFF; cdr3_nt: TGCGCCAGCAGCCAGCAGGTAGCGGGATCGGCCGGGCAGTTCTTC
clone_size: few; j_call: TRBJ2-7; d_call: .; v_call: TRBV5-1; cdr3_aa: CASSSGSGLSYEQYF; cdr3_nt: TGCGCCAGCAGCTCGGGATCGGGCCTCTCCTACGAGCAGTACTTC
clone_size: .; j_call: TRBJ2-1; d_call: .; v_call: TRBV28; cdr3_aa: CASSQSGRLRGNEQFF; cdr3_nt: TGTGCCAGCAGTCAGTCAGGTCGTCTGCGGGGCAATGAGCAGTTCTTC
clone_size: .; j_call: TRBJ1-4; d_call: .; v_call: TRBV5-4; cdr3_aa: CASSPGQKDEKLFF; cdr3_nt: TGTGCCAGCAGCCCCGGACAGAAAGATGAAAAACTGTTTTTT
clone_size: .; j_call: TRBJ2-7; d_call: TRBD2; v_call: TRBV4-1; cdr3_aa: CASSQGNSLAGGDEQYF; cdr3_nt: TGCGCCAGCAGCCAAGGAAATTCATTAGCGGGGGGCGACGAGCAGTACTTC
clone_size: .; j_call: TRBJ2-7; d_call: TRBD1; v_call: TRBV6-6; cdr3_aa: CASSYSENRGDEQYF; cdr3_nt: TGTGCCAGCAGTTACTCGGAAAACAGGGGAGACGAGCAGTACTTC
clone_size: .; j_call: TRBJ2-7; d_call: .; v_call: TRBV28; cdr3_aa: CASSLWDTPYEQYF; cdr3_nt: TGTGCCAGCAGTTTGTGGGACACCCCCTACGAGCAGTACTTC